The clone carrying this T cell receptor beta chain has a handful of counts. TCRdb re-called the 5' RACE reads through MiXCR, storing one row per CDR3 protein. This table holds approximately 250,000 distinct CDR3 sequences, roughly 5.6% found once. This sample is part of a study of T cells after yellow fever vaccination. The material was CD4+ T cells sorted from PBMCs, obtained on the day of the yellow fever booster vaccination. The clonotype was recovered from a man aged 18 to 29 who received the YFV17D yellow fever vaccine.

This chain's CDR3 is CASSFYDRTGRDYGYTF. As DNA, the CDR3 is TGTGCCAGCAGCTTTTACGACCGGACAGGGAGAGACTATGGCTACACCTTC. The J gene is TRBJ1-2, the V gene TRBV7-2; 8 nucleotides agree with TRBD1. The CDR3 has 17 residues. Trimming cost V 3 bases and J 3 bases; bases outside gene matches: 12. Germline CDR1 is SGHTA and CDR2 is FQGNSA.